This entry lists 27 T cell receptor beta chains sequenced from one sample in a study of tissue T cells after allogeneic stem cell transplantation. Clones were sequenced by immunoSEQ multiplex PCR, and TCRdb holds only the in-frame ones, with some missing. The table includes about 7,400 clones, around 68% detected once. Material: blood. These receptors came from a female BALB/c mouse in good health. The strain's MHC: H2-d.

Regarding this clone: Gene names and germline refer to mouse. The CDR3 goes on 1 residue after the read ends, and that part is filled in from the germline J gene. The chain joins TRBV19 to TRBJ1-4; no definite D call. The V gene lost 0 bases and the J gene lost 2 bases, with 5 bases spanning the gap. The germline V gene has CDR1 FNHDT and CDR2 SITEND (reference sequence). The CDR3 is 14 amino acids. The part of the CDR3 DNA that was read is TGTGCCAGCAGTATAGGGACCTCCAACGAAAGATTATTT. Translated: CASSIGTSNERLF. The CDR3 as a whole reads CASSIGTSNERLFF.

Concerning this clone itself: Mouse gene names apply. The DNA ends 1 residue before the CDR3 does, and the rest of the CDR3 is filled in from the germline J gene. The chain carries TRBV5 and TRBJ1-1; the match to TRBD1 covers 7 bases. J lost 4 bases, V lost 2 bases, and 4 bases had no gene match. Germline V gives CDR1 LGHNA, CDR2 YNLKQL (reference sequence). The CDR3 contains 14 residues. The chain's CDR3 is CASSQPGTVTEVFF. The sequenced part of the CDR3 DNA is TGTGCCAGCAGCCAACCCGGGACAGTCACAGAAGTCTTC.

This clone has just a few counts. Gene names and germline refer to mouse. The CDR3 end is not reached by the read, which stops 1 residue before it; the germline J gene fills it in. The V and J genes are TRBV4 and TRBJ2-7; a weak D match, TRBD1 (5 bases). This CDR3 is 12 amino acids long. Germline CDR1 and CDR2: LGHDT and YNNKQL (reference sequence). Trimming pared 4 bases from V and 4 bases from J, leaving 8 bases between. The CDR3 protein is CASSFDRYEQYF. The CDR3 bases that were read are TGTGCCAGCAGCTTTGACAGATATGAACAGTAC.

On this clone itself: Gene names and germline match the mouse. The read finishes 1 residue shy of the CDR3 end, and the germline J gene is used to complete it. At the DNA level, this CDR3 is encoded by other sequences in the same sample as well. V is TRBV20 and J is TRBJ1-1; D remains unclear. CDR3 length: 11 residues. From germline, CDR1 is GFQATS and CDR2 STVNSAI. V shed 0 bases and J shed 2 bases, with 1 base lying between them. CDR3 residues: CGARDNTEVFF. The DNA read from the CDR3 is TGTGGTGCTAGGGACAACACAGAAGTCTTC.

As to this clone: Germline and genes here are mouse. Read data end 1 residue before the CDR3 end; the end is taken from the germline J gene. The V call is TRBV5, the J call TRBJ2-1; 9 bases fit TRBD2. With 0 bases clipped from V and 0 bases from J, the junction kept 3 bases outside the gene matches. The CDR3 length is 17 residues. CDR1 and CDR2 from the germline V gene are LGHNA and YNLKQL (reference sequence). CDR3 in amino acids: CASSQDLGGGNYAEQFF. CDR3 bases read: TGTGCCAGCAGCCAAGACCTGGGGGGGGGTAACTATGCTGAGCAGTTC.

Comment on this clone: Mouse germline and gene names are used. Read sequence stops 1 residue before the CDR3 end, and the germline J gene provides the missing end. The V and J genes are TRBV19 and TRBJ1-1; D ambiguous. The CDR3 is 15 amino acids. Deletions cut 1 base from V and 0 bases from J, with 10 bases between. The germline V gene has CDR1 FNHDT and CDR2 SITEND (reference sequence). The CDR3: CASSIMRAANTEVFF. CDR3 DNA (partial): TGTGCCAGCAGTATAATGAGGGCTGCAAACACAGAAGTCTTC.

Worth noting for this clone: The genes and germline here are from mouse. Sequencing ends 1 residue short of the CDR3 end; the germline J gene provides the rest. The gene calls are TRBV31 and TRBJ1-6, with D perhaps matching TRBD1 (6 bases). TRBJ1-6 is an ORF for which the function is uncertain. The CDR3 is made up of 15 amino acids. Trimming shortened V by 4 bases and J by 0 bases, and 10 bases separated the two germline ends. CDR1 and CDR2 (germline): GKSSPN, SITVG. The CDR3 here is CAWKQGYSYNSPLYF. Partial CDR3 DNA: TGTGCCTGGAAACAGGGCTATTCCTATAATTCGCCCCTCTAC.

A word on this clone: Genes and germline come from the mouse. The read terminates 1 residue ahead of where the CDR3 ends, so the germline J gene completes it. The genes are TRBV20 and TRBJ2-3; D is perhaps TRBD1 (6 bases). Germline V lookup: CDR1 GFQATS, CDR2 STVNSAI. The CDR3 contains 14 residues. The V end lost 3 bases, the J end lost 0 bases, and 10 bases lay between the germline ends. CDR3 sequence reads: CGARGTSSAETLYF. The DNA read from the CDR3 is TGTGGTGCTAGAGGGACATCTAGTGCAGAAACGCTGTAT.

As regards this clone: Mouse gene names apply. The DNA ends 1 residue before the CDR3 does, and the rest of the CDR3 is filled in from the germline J gene. The chain joins TRBV29 to TRBJ2-4; maybe TRBD1 (5 bases). The germline V and J ends were trimmed by 6 bases and 0 bases, with 7 bases remaining between them. CDR3 length equals 13 residues. Germline values: CDR1 MSHET, CDR2 SYDVDS. CDR3 sequence: CASRDNSQNTLYF. The covered CDR3 bases are TGTGCTAGCAGGGACAATAGTCAAAACACCTTGTAC.

As to this clone: These gene names are mouse names. The read comes to an end 1 residue before the CDR3 does, leaving the germline J gene to fill in the end. V gene TRBV1 combines with J gene TRBJ2-7; D unclear. The CDR3 length is 14 residues. V gave up 1 base and J gave up 0 bases, with 7 bases separating them. Per the germline V gene, CDR1 is NSQYPW and CDR2 is LRSPGD (reference sequence). Partial CDR3 DNA: TGCACCTGCAGTGCAGTTTGGGACTCCTATGAACAGTAC. Translation gives CTCSAVWDSYEQY. The full-length CDR3 reads as CTCSAVWDSYEQYF.

Turning to this clone: Any gene name here is a mouse gene name. The CDR3 goes on 1 residue after the read ends, and that part is filled in from the germline J gene. The chain is built from TRBV13-3 and TRBJ1-1; 9 bases align to TRBD1. This CDR3 has 14 amino acids. Trimming at V came to 5 bases and at J to 0 bases, leaving 2 bases not matched to a gene. Germline-derived CDR1 and CDR2 are NNHDY and SYVADS. The sequenced part of the CDR3 DNA is TGTGCCAGCAGCCGGGACAGGGCAAACACAGAAGTCTTC. It codes for CASSRDRANTEVF. The whole CDR3 sequence is CASSRDRANTEVFF.

This clone turned up a few times. The gene symbols are mouse symbols. Coverage ceases 1 residue before the CDR3 finishes, and the germline J gene fills in the end. This chain links TRBV29 with TRBJ1-4, with D maybe TRBD1 (6 bases). The CDR3 sequence is 14 residues long. CDR1 MSHET and CDR2 SYDVDS come from the germline V gene. The V end lost 5 bases, the J end lost 2 bases, and 9 bases lay between the germline ends. The sequenced part of the CDR3 DNA is TGTGCTAGCAGTCTCAGGGGATCCAACGAAAGATTATTT. Translated, it gives CASSLRGSNERLF. In full, the CDR3 is CASSLRGSNERLFF.

On this clone: Mouse gene names apply. The CDR3 is cut off 1 residue early in the read; its end comes from the germline J gene. This chain joins TRBV2 and TRBJ2-4; a weak D match, TRBD1 (5 bases). The length of the CDR3 is 12 residues. V was trimmed by 5 bases and J by 4 bases, leaving 7 bases between them. Germline values: CDR1 LGHNA, CDR2 YSYQKL. CDR3 DNA, as far as it was read: TGTGCCAGCAGCTCAGGGAAAAACACCTTGTAC. It is translated as CASSSGKNTLY. From start to end, the CDR3 is CASSSGKNTLYF.

This clone was seen just once. All gene names here are mouse names. The read stops 1 residue short of the end of the CDR3; the missing end is completed from the germline J gene. V is TRBV2 and J is TRBJ2-5, with 11 positions matching TRBD1. Germline V lookup: CDR1 LGHNA, CDR2 YSYQKL. The CDR3 has 15 amino acids. Germline trimming cut 1 base from V and 5 bases from J; bases unmatched to any gene: 2. CDR3 DNA, as far as it was read: TGTGCCAGCAGCCAAGGGACAGGGGGCGGAGACACCCAGTAC. Protein sequence: CASSQGTGGGDTQY. The full-length CDR3 reads as CASSQGTGGGDTQYF. The full variable domain, in which reference TRBV2 and TRBJ2-5 provide the parts outside the CDR3, is DPKIIQKPKYLVAVTGSEKILICEQYLGHNAMYWYRQSAKKPLEFMFSYSYQKLMDNQTASSRFQPQSSKKNHLDLQITALKPDDSATYFCASSQGTGGGDTQYFGPGTRLLVL.

Details on this clone: Germline and genes here are mouse. The sequenced fragment ends 1 residue before the CDR3 boundary, so the rest is inferred from the germline J gene. J is TRBJ2-4 and V is TRBV13-3; 9 nucleotides match TRBD2. V trimming: 4 bases; J trimming: 4 bases; junction bases outside the gene matches: 1. From germline, CDR1 is NNHDY and CDR2 SYVADS. The CDR3 has 13 residues. The CDR3 reads CASSRDWENTLYF. CDR3 bases read: TGTGCCAGCAGTCGGGACTGGGAAAACACCTTGTAC. The full variable domain, completed using reference TRBV13-3 and TRBJ2-4, is EAAVTQSPRSKVAVTGGKVTLSCHQTNNHDYMYWYRQDTGHGLRLIHYSYVADSTEKGDIPDGYKASRPSQENFSLILELASLSQTAVYFCASSRDWENTLYFGAGTRLSVL.

A word on this clone: Gene names follow the mouse nomenclature. The sequence runs out 1 residue before the end of the CDR3; the remainder is reconstructed from the germline J gene. The chain couples TRBV13-3 to TRBJ2-2; TRBD1 matches at 7 bases. Germline V gene data show CDR1 as NNHDY and CDR2 as SYVADS. The CDR3 sequence is 14 residues long. J gave up 0 bases and V 5 bases, and 1 base lay outside the gene matches. The CDR3 loop is CASRQGANTGQLYF. CDR3 bases read: TGTGCCAGCAGGCAGGGGGCAAACACCGGGCAGCTCTAC.

On this clone: Germline and genes here are mouse. The DNA ends 1 residue before the CDR3 does, and the rest of the CDR3 is filled in from the germline J gene. The genes are TRBV1 and TRBJ2-5; 11 bases fit TRBD2. The ends lost 5 bases at V and 0 bases at J; junction bases unmatched: 1. Germline lookup yields CDR1 NSQYPW and CDR2 LRSPGD (reference sequence). This CDR3 contains 15 residues. The CDR3 loop reads CTCSTGGANQDTQYF. Incomplete CDR3 DNA: TGCACCTGCAGTACTGGGGGGGCGAACCAAGACACCCAGTAC.

With regard to this clone: Gene names follow the mouse nomenclature. The read ends 1 residue shy of where the CDR3 ends; the end is completed using the germline J gene. V usage is TRBV29 and J usage is TRBJ1-1, with TRBD1 as a possible D gene (5 bases). V was trimmed by 0 bases and J by 5 bases, leaving 7 bases between them. There are 13 residues in the CDR3. Looked up from germline, CDR1 is MSHET and CDR2 is SYDVDS. The CDR3 region is CASSLSDKTEVFF. CDR3 DNA (partial): TGTGCTAGCAGTTTATCGGACAAAACAGAAGTCTTC.

Details on this clone: Mouse gene names apply. The DNA ends 1 residue before the CDR3 does, and the rest of the CDR3 is filled in from the germline J gene. This same CDR3 is encoded by further DNA sequences in the sample. V usage is TRBV13-2 and J usage is TRBJ2-4; D is undetermined. CDR1 and CDR2 from the germline V gene are NNHNN and SYGAGS (reference sequence). The CDR3 runs 13 residues. Trimming removed 3 bases from V and 0 bases from J, with 5 bases in between. The DNA read from the CDR3 is TGTGCCAGCGGTGGCAGTAGTCAAAACACCTTGTAC. Translation gives CASGGSSQNTLY. The full CDR3 reads CASGGSSQNTLYF.

The table lists this clone with a few counts. Germline and genes: mouse. The read ends 1 residue shy of where the CDR3 ends; the end is completed using the germline J gene. The chain employs TRBV13-3 and TRBJ1-3; D gene uncertain. This CDR3 is built from 13 residues. The germline gives CDR1 NNHDY, CDR2 SYVADS. The ends were cut back, 5 bases at V and 0 bases at J, with 6 bases in the middle. The sequenced CDR3 bases are TGTGCCAGCAGGGGCAGTTCTGGAAATACGCTCTAT. Translated: CASRGSSGNTLY. The full-length CDR3 reads as CASRGSSGNTLYF.

Concerning this clone: Each gene name is a mouse one. The DNA ends 1 residue before the CDR3 does, and the rest of the CDR3 is filled in from the germline J gene. The chain couples TRBV19 to TRBJ2-1; no reliable D call. The CDR3 runs 11 residues. The V end lost 7 bases, the J end lost 6 bases, and 8 bases lay between the germline ends. Per germline, CDR1 FNHDT and CDR2 SITEND (reference sequence). The part of the CDR3 DNA that was read is TGTGCCAGCGCCGTGGGTGCTGAGCAGTTC. Translated, it gives CASAVGAEQF. The entire CDR3 is CASAVGAEQFF.

This clone was counted a few times. Genes here carry mouse names. The read ends 1 residue early relative to the CDR3; the germline J gene fills the gap. The chain uses TRBV3 and TRBJ2-7, with 7 bases aligning to TRBD1. Germline CDR1 reads SNHLY; CDR2 reads FYNGKV (reference sequence). The CDR3 spans 12 residues. Trimming removed 5 bases from V and 3 bases from J; junction bases left unmatched: 1. CDR3 DNA, as far as it was read: TGTGCCAGCAGCCGGGACAGCTATGAACAGTAC. Protein: CASSRDSYEQY. The whole CDR3 region reads CASSRDSYEQYF.

Remarks on this clone: Genes here carry mouse names. Sequencing ends 1 residue short of the CDR3 end; the germline J gene provides the rest. The V call is TRBV13-2, the J call TRBJ2-2, with TRBD2 matching 12 bases. Germline V CDR1 and CDR2: NNHNN, SYGAGS (reference sequence). Trimming at V came to 2 bases and at J to 2 bases, leaving 1 base not matched to a gene. The CDR3 totals 16 residues. The CDR3 bases that were read are TGTGCCAGCGGTGAGGGGACTGGGGGGAACACCGGGCAGCTCTAC. Translated: CASGEGTGGNTGQLY. The entire CDR3 protein reads CASGEGTGGNTGQLYF.

Details on this clone: All gene names here are mouse names. The read is 1 residue too short to cover the CDR3 end, so that end is filled in from the germline J gene. The chain recombines TRBV13-3 with TRBJ2-3; D gene ambiguous. CDR1 and CDR2 from the germline V gene are NNHDY and SYVADS. V lost 2 bases and J 0 bases, leaving 1 base between the germline ends. CDR3 length: 12 amino acids. Incomplete CDR3 DNA: TGTGCCAGCAGTGAAAGTGCAGAAACGCTGTAT. This sequence encodes CASSESAETLY. The whole CDR3 reads CASSESAETLYF.

As for this clone: Gene and germline names: mouse. Read sequence stops 1 residue before the CDR3 end, and the germline J gene provides the missing end. The J gene is TRBJ2-7, the V gene TRBV3, with 8 bases aligning to TRBD2. Per the germline V gene, CDR1 is SNHLY and CDR2 is FYNGKV (reference sequence). This CDR3 has 13 amino acids. Trimming removed 5 bases from V and 7 bases from J; junction bases left unmatched: 7. The CDR3 bases that were read are TGTGCCAGCAGCCTGGACTTGGGGGGGGAACAGTAC. Encoded protein: CASSLDLGGEQY. The CDR3 in its entirety is CASSLDLGGEQYF.

A remark on this clone: The genes and germline here are from mouse. With the read ending 1 residue before the CDR3 end, the germline J gene is used to fill in that end. The chain joins TRBV1 to TRBJ1-1, with TRBD1 as a possible D gene (6 bases). Between the trimmed V and J ends, which lost 4 bases and 3 bases, there was a span of 12 bases. Germline loops: CDR1 NSQYPW, CDR2 LRSPGD (reference sequence). The CDR3 runs 14 residues. The CDR3 DNA, read in part, is TGCACCTGCAGTGGGACAGATGGGGACACAGAAGTCTTC. This gives the protein CTCSGTDGDTEVF. The entire CDR3 sequence reads CTCSGTDGDTEVFF.

Regarding this clone: These gene names are mouse names. The read ends 1 residue early relative to the CDR3; the germline J gene fills the gap. The V call is TRBV31, the J call TRBJ2-1; 9 bases match TRBD2. This CDR3 is built from 15 residues. Unmatched junction bases numbered 4, after V lost 0 bases and J lost 4 bases. The germline CDR1 and CDR2 sequences are GKSSPN and SITVG. Incomplete CDR3 DNA: TGTGCCTGGAGTCTCTCCCTGGGGGGGTATGCTGAGCAGTTC. The encoded protein is CAWSLSLGGYAEQF. The whole CDR3 is CAWSLSLGGYAEQFF.